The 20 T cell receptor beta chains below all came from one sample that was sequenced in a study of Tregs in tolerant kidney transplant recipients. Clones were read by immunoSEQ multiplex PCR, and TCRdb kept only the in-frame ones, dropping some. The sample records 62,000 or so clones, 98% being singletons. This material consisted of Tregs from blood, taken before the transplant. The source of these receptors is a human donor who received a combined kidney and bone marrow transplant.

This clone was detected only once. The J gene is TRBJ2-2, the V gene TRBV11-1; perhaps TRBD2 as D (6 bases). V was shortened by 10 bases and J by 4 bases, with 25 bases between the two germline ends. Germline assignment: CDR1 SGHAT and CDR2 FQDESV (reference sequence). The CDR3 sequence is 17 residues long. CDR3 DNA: TGTGCCACCAAGCAGGGTTCGGGGTCGGGAGCCACCGGGGAGCTGTTTTTT. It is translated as CATKQGSGSGATGELFF.

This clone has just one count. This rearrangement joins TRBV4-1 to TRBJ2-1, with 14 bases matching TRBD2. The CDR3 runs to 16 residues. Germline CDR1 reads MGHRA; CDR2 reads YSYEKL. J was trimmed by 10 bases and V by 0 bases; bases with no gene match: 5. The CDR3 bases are TGCGCCAGCAGCCAAGACCGACTAGCGGGAGGGGAAGAGCAGTTCTTC. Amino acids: CASSQDRLAGGEEQFF.

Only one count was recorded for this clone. CDR3 sequence: CASSYELFGGYRGTEAFF. The CDR3 DNA reads TGTGCCAGCAGCTATGAGCTTTTTGGAGGTTATCGAGGCACTGAAGCTTTCTTT. The V gene is TRBV7-2, the J gene TRBJ1-1; D gene uncertain. V shed 4 bases and J shed 4 bases, with 25 bases lying between them. From germline, CDR1 is SGHTA and CDR2 FQGNSA. This CDR3 comprises 18 residues.

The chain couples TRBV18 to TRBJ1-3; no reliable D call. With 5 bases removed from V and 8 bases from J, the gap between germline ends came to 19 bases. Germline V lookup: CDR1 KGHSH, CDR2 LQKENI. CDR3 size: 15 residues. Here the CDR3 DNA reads TGTGCCAGCTCATCCATCCCGGCATCCAGGCACACCATATATTTT. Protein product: CASSSIPASRHTIYF.

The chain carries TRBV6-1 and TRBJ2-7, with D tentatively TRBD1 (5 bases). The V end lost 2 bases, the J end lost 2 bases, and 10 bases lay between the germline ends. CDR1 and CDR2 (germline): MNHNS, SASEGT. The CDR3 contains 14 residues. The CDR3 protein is CASSEMGLPYEQYF. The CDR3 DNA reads TGTGCCAGCAGTGAAATGGGGCTCCCCTACGAGCAGTACTTC.

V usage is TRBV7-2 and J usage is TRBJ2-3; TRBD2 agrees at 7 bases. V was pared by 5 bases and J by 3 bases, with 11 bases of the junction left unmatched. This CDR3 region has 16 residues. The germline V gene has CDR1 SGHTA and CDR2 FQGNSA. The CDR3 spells CASSPRTSFRTDTQYF. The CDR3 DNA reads TGTGCCAGCAGCCCTCGGACTAGTTTCAGAACAGATACGCAGTATTTT.

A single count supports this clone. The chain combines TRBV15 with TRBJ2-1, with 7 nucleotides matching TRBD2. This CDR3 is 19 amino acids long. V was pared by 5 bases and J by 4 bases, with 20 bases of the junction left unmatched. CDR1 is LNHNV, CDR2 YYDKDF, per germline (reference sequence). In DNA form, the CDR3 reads TGTGCCACCAGCTCCCGGGTGGGGGAGGGCCTCCAAACTTACAATGAGCAGTTCTTC. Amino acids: CATSSRVGEGLQTYNEQFF.

CDR3 in DNA: TGTGCCAGCAGGCAGCGGGAGGGCACCGGGGAGCTGTTTTTT. It is translated as CASRQREGTGELFF. The genes are TRBV2 and TRBJ2-2; 10 bases are shared with TRBD2. CDR3 length: 14 amino acids. Germline V gene sequence: CDR1 SNHLY, CDR2 FYNNEI. The V segment lost 6 bases and the J segment 4 bases; nucleotides outside the gene matches: 2.

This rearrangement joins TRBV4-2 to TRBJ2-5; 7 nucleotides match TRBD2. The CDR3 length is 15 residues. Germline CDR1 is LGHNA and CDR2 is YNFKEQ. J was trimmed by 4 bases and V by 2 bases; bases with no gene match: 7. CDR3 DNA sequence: TGTGCCAGCAGCCAATTCGGCGGGAGCCGAGAGACCCAGTACTTC. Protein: CASSQFGGSRETQYF.

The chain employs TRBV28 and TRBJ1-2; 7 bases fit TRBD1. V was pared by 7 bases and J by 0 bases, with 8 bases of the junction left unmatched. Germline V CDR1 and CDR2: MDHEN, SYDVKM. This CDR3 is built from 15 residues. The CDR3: CASNLGGQPNYGYTF. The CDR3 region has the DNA TGTGCCAGCAACCTAGGGGGACAGCCTAACTATGGCTACACCTTC.

DNA for the CDR3: TGTGCCAGCAGCCTGAGGAGTAGGCTAGGGGTGAAGCAGTTCTTC. Translated, it gives CASSLRSRLGVKQFF. The V call is TRBV7-9, the J call TRBJ2-1, with a weak D call TRBD1 (5 bases). The CDR3 is 15 amino acids. The germline gives CDR1 SEHNR, CDR2 FQNEAQ (reference sequence). The germline V and J ends were trimmed by 5 bases and 11 bases, with 22 bases remaining between them.

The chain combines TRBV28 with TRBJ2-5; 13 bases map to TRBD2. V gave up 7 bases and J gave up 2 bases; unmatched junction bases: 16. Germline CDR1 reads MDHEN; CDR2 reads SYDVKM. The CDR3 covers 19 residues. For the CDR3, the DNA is TGTGCCAGCACCTTGACCAAGGGTAGACTAGCGGGGGGACAAGAGACCCAGTACTTC. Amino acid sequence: CASTLTKGRLAGGQETQYF.

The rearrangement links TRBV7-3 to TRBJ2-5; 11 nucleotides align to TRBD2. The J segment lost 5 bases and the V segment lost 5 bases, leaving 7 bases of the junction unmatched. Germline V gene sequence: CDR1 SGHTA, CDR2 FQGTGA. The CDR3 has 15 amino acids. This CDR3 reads CASSPGTSGSETQYF. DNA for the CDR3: TGTGCCAGCAGCCCAGGGACTAGCGGTTCGGAGACCCAGTACTTC.

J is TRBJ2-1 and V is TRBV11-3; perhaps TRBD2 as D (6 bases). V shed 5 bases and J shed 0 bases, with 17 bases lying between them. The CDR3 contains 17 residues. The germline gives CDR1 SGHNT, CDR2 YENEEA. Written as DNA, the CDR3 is TGTGCCAGCAGCAAAGGATCTAGCGCGAGCTCCTACAATGAGCAGTTCTTC. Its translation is CASSKGSSASSYNEQFF.

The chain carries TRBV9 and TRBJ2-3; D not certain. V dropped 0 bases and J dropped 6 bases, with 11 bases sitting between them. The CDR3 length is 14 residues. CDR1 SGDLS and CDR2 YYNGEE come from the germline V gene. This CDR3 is CASSVGVIRDTQYF. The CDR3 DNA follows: TGTGCCAGCAGCGTAGGGGTCATCAGGGATACGCAGTATTTT.

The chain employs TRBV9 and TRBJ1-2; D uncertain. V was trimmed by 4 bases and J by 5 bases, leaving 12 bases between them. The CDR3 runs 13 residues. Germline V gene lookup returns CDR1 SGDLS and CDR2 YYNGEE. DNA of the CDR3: TGTGCCAGCAGCACCACGGGTGTATATGGCTACACCTTC. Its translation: CASSTTGVYGYTF.

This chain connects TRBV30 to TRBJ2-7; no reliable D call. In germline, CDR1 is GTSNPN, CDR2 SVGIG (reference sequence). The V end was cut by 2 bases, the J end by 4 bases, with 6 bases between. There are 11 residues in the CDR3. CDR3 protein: CAWSLLYEQYF. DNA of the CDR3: TGTGCCTGGAGTCTCCTTTACGAGCAGTACTTC.

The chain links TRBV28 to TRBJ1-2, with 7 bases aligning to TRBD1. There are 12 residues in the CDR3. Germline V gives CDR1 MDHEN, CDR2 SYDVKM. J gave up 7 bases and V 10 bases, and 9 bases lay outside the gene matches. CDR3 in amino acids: CATPTGYGGYTF. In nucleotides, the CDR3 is TGTGCCACCCCGACAGGGTACGGTGGCTACACCTTC.

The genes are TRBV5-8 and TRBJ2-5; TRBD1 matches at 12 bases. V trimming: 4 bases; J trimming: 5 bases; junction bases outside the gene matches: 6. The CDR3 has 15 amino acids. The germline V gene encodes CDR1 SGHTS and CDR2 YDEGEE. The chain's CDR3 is CASSPGTGGDETQYF. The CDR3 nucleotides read TGTGCCAGCAGCCCTGGGACAGGGGGCGACGAGACCCAGTACTTC.

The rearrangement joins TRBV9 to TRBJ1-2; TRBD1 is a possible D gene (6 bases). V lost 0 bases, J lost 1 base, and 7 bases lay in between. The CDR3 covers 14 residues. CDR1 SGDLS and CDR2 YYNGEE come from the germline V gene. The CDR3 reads CASSVGTVNYGYTF. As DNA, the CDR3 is TGTGCCAGCAGCGTAGGGACAGTTAACTATGGCTACACCTTC.